The clone carrying this T cell receptor beta chain was detected only a few times. Its cognate antigen is unknown. This sequence may be a read error, since a much larger clone differs from it by one base. The CDR3 ends on some other residue instead of the conserved phenylalanine or tryptophan, so this is likely a read error. This specimen comes from a study of tumor-infiltrating lymphocytes in glioblastoma multiforme. General study results and limits: TCR plus mutation findings rest on a single glioblastoma patient.

The ends were cut back, 4 bases at V and 4 bases at J, with 12 bases in the middle. The CDR3 is 14 amino acids. The germline gives CDR1 SGHRS, CDR2 YFSETQ. TCR beta libraries were built from RNA through three nested multiplex PCR rounds using modified ARM-PCR. One entry per CDR3 protein, called by TCRdb with MiXCR from the multiplex PCR reads. The sample records about 32,000 distinct CDR3 sequences, 61% being singletons. The V call is TRBV5-1, the J call TRBJ2-1; D is unclear. The material sequenced was brain tumor tissue. This clonotype was sampled from a male donor with glioblastoma. The CDR3 loop reads CASSTGLIYNEQFL. DNA for the CDR3: TGCGCCAGCAGCACCGGTCTCATTTACAATGAGCAGTTCTTG.